The present entry profiles one T cell receptor (beta chain) with its context. Original analysis: How many nucleated cells were present was estimated from reference gene primer amplification. Method: immunoSEQ multiplex PCR; TCRdb's copy keeps in-frame clones and lacks some. The V and J calls and the clone size are those of that table, but D and trimming were determined from the DNA. The sample lists approximately 200,000 clones; roughly 87% were seen once. The data derive from a study of blood T cell repertoires in COVID-19. Looking at the study overall: Collection of acute and convalescent COVID-19 samples took place in the United States, Italy and Spain. Sources were T cells, B-cell-depleted T cells, or PBMCs; the material itself was cDNA or gDNA.

In assigning cohorts, the study relied on participant-reported clinical history. The CDR3 covers 16 residues. J gave up 5 bases and V 2 bases, and 8 bases lay outside the gene matches. CDR1 and CDR2 (germline): MNHEY, SVGEGT. The chain employs TRBV6-2 or TRBV6-3 and TRBJ1-2; the match to TRBD1 covers 10 bases. Sequencing input: PBMCs or T cells enriched from blood (not recorded which). The receptor was derived from a man younger than 40 who had recovered from COVID-19. The DNA of the CDR3 is TGTGCCAGCAGTTACCTCGGGACAGGGGATATTTATGGCTACACCTTC. Protein product: CASSYLGTGDIYGYTF.